The 30 T cell receptor beta chains below all came from one sample that was sequenced in a study of early T cells in non-severe SARS-CoV-2 infection. Via MiXCR, TCRdb re-called the 5' RACE reads, giving one row per CDR3 protein. The repertoire has more than 50,000 distinct CDR3 sequences, around a tenth of them found once; the top ten carry 4.2%. The source material was whole blood. The origin of the receptors is an adult who was a healthcare worker with PCR-confirmed SARS-CoV-2 infection or an uninfected control (not recorded which).

V and J are TRBV7-2 and TRBJ2-7; D gene ambiguous. The V gene lost 5 bases and the J gene lost 1 base, with 15 bases spanning the gap. Germline values: CDR1 SGHTA, CDR2 FQGNSA. The CDR3 runs 15 residues. DNA of the CDR3: TGTGCCAGCAGCCCTAGTGGGTTTCAATCCTACGAGCAGTACTTC. Its protein product is CASSPSGFQSYEQYF.

This clonotype came up a few times. J is TRBJ2-2 and V is TRBV27; D gene uncertain. The CDR3 is 13 amino acids. The V end was cut by 3 bases, the J end by 8 bases, with 10 bases between. The germline V gene encodes CDR1 MNHEY and CDR2 SMNVEV (reference sequence). CDR3 amino acids: CASSLFSGGELFF. As DNA, the CDR3 is TGTGCCAGCAGTTTGTTCAGTGGTGGGGAGCTGTTTTTT.

This chain connects TRBV3-1 to TRBJ2-7, with unresolved D. The CDR3 sequence is 12 residues long. The V end was cut by 1 base, the J end by 5 bases, with 6 bases between. Per germline, CDR1 LGHDT and CDR2 YNNKEL (reference sequence). The CDR3 loop reads CASSQGTHEQYF. The CDR3 nucleotides are TGTGCCAGCAGCCAAGGTACCCACGAGCAGTACTTC.

This clonotype appeared a few times. Written as DNA, the CDR3 is TGTGCCAGCAGCAATGTAGGGGGGCCTGCGCCCCAAAAGAACATTCAGTACTTC. Protein: CASSNVGGPAPQKNIQYF. The J gene is TRBJ2-4, the V gene TRBV21-1; TRBD1, the table's D call, was not compared with the DNA. TRBV21-1 is designated a pseudogene. This CDR3 comprises 18 residues.

This clonotype was counted many times. The chain employs TRBV27 and TRBJ2-1, with D perhaps TRBD2 (6 bases). The V gene lost 5 bases and the J gene lost 0 bases, with 26 bases spanning the gap. The CDR3 has 20 residues. CDR1 and CDR2 from the germline V gene are MNHEY and SMNVEV (reference sequence). The CDR3 sequence: CASSPPPFAGTALSYNEQFF. CDR3 DNA: TGTGCCAGCAGTCCCCCGCCTTTTGCGGGAACCGCCCTCTCCTACAATGAGCAGTTCTTC.

This clonotype was observed a few times. V gene TRBV30 combines with J gene TRBJ2-7, with TRBD2 as a possible D gene (6 bases). The V and J ends lost 4 bases and 5 bases respectively, with 15 bases between them. CDR3 length: 13 amino acids. Germline V gives CDR1 GTSNPN, CDR2 SVGIG (reference sequence). CDR3 nucleotide sequence: TGTGCCTGGATGGCCCGGGGGAGCGACGAGCAGTACTTC. Translating it yields CAWMARGSDEQYF.

This clonotype has only a few counts. A much larger clone lies a single base off, so this may be a read error. This rearrangement joins TRBV2 to TRBJ1-2, with a tentative D call TRBD1 (6 bases). Germline V gene sequence: CDR1 SNHLY, CDR2 FYNNEI. This CDR3 comprises 13 residues. V was pared by 7 bases and J by 8 bases, with 17 bases between. CDR3 sequence (DNA): TGTGCCAGCACCCTATGCGGGGGGCGCGGCTACACCTTC. Its protein product is CASTLCGGRGYTF. Complete variable domain (other parts from reference TRBV2 and TRBJ1-2): EPEVTQTPSHQVTQMGQEVILRCVPISNHLYFYWYRQILGQKVEFLVSFYNNEISEKSEIFDDQFSVERPDGSNFTLKIRSTKLEDSAMYFCASTLCGGRGYTFGSGTRLTVV.

This clonotype was seen ten or more times. V is TRBV2 and J is TRBJ2-5; D remains ambiguous. In germline, CDR1 is SNHLY, CDR2 FYNNEI. This CDR3 region has 15 residues. Trimming took 3 bases from V and 0 from J, leaving 11 bases between them. The DNA for the CDR3 is TGTGCCAGCAGTGATGGGAAGCTGTACCAAGAGACCCAGTACTTC. Its protein product is CASSDGKLYQETQYF. The full variable domain, rest sourced from reference TRBV2 and TRBJ2-5, is EPEVTQTPSHQVTQMGQEVILRCVPISNHLYFYWYRQILGQKVEFLVSFYNNEISEKSEIFDDQFSVERPDGSNFTLKIRSTKLEDSAMYFCASSDGKLYQETQYFGPGTRLLVL.

About this clonotype: The junction differs from germline at one of its ends, possibly a read error. The chain carries TRBV7-2 and TRBJ2-7; D unresolved. The CDR3 length is 14 residues. CDR1 and CDR2 (germline): SGHTA, FQGNSA. This chain's CDR3 is CVSSSNRGLYEQYF. The CDR3 DNA follows: TGTGTCAGCAGCTCCAACCGTGGCCTTTACGAGCAGTACTTC.

The genes are TRBV29-1 and TRBJ2-5; D not certain. V was trimmed by 2 bases and J by 5 bases, leaving 6 bases between them. This CDR3 comprises 11 residues. The germline gives CDR1 SQVTM, CDR2 ANQGSEA. CDR3 bases: TGCAGCGTTGAAATGAGTGAGACCCAGTACTTC. Its translation is CSVEMSETQYF.

This clonotype was seen a handful of times. The genes are TRBV24-1 and TRBJ2-1, with D possibly matching TRBD1 (5 bases). Per germline, CDR1 KGHDR and CDR2 SFDVKD. The CDR3 sequence is 16 residues long. Trimming took off 1 base at V and 7 bases at J, with 16 bases between the two ends. The CDR3 sequence is CATSDFGLAGRNEQFF. The CDR3 nucleotides read TGTGCCACCAGTGATTTCGGGCTGGCAGGGCGGAATGAGCAGTTCTTC.

This clonotype was picked up many times. The CDR3 sequence: CASSLGSTRYEQYF. The DNA for the CDR3 is TGTGCCAGCAGCCTCGGGTCCACCCGCTACGAGCAGTACTTC. This chain joins TRBV3-1 and TRBJ2-7; D is unclear. With 4 bases removed from V and 3 bases from J, the gap between germline ends came to 13 bases. This CDR3 comprises 14 residues. The germline gives CDR1 LGHDT, CDR2 YNNKEL (reference sequence).

This clonotype came up many times. The chain carries TRBV7-9 and TRBJ2-3; 10 bases map to TRBD1. This CDR3 has 14 residues. Germline CDR1 SEHNR, CDR2 FQNEAQ (reference sequence). Losses at the gene ends were 4 bases for V and 6 bases for J; bases not matched to a gene: 4. CDR3 amino acids: CASSSTGGADTQYF. CDR3 DNA sequence: TGTGCCAGCAGCTCGACAGGGGGCGCCGATACGCAGTATTTT.

This clonotype has only one observation. This clone may be a read error of a much larger clone one base away. V usage is TRBV9 and J usage is TRBJ1-6; tentatively, D is TRBD1 (6 bases). The CDR3 runs to 13 residues. Germline CDR1 is SGDLS and CDR2 is YYNGEE. Deletions cut 3 bases from V and 10 bases from J, with 11 bases between. CDR3 DNA: TGTGCCAGCAGCGACAGGGAGCGCTCACCCCTCCACTTT. Its protein is CASSDRERSPLHF.

There are many counts of this clonotype. The rearrangement uses TRBV12-3 or TRBV12-4 and TRBJ2-7; the D gene is possibly TRBD1 (6 bases). The CDR3 has 13 residues. Trimming pared 6 bases from V and 3 bases from J, leaving 12 bases between. The CDR3 DNA reads TGTGCCAGCAGAAAAGGGGGTGACTACGAGCAGTACTTC. Protein sequence: CASRKGGDYEQYF.

This clonotype was detected only a few times. The rearrangement uses TRBV11-3 and TRBJ2-3; D is possibly TRBD1 (5 bases). The CDR3 is made up of 14 amino acids. Germline V CDR1 and CDR2: SGHNT, YENEEA. Trimming cost V 5 bases and J 0 bases, with 9 bases left between them. The CDR3 nucleotides are TGTGCCAGCAGCAAAGGGGCTAGCACAGATACGCAGTATTTT. Translating it yields CASSKGASTDTQYF.

The sample holds a few counts of this clonotype. This chain joins TRBV7-3 and TRBJ2-1; either TRBD1 or TRBD2 may fit D (6 bases each). This CDR3 spans 14 amino acids. Germline V gives CDR1 SGHTA, CDR2 FQGTGA. Trimming left V 2 bases short and J 6 bases short, with 11 bases between. The CDR3, as DNA: TGTGCCAGCAGCTTAGGGGGGCAACGCAATGAGCAGTTCTTC. Encoded protein: CASSLGGQRNEQFF.

The CDR3 nucleotides read TGCAGTGCTAGAGATAACGTAGCGCGGGTGTTGAATGAGCAGTTCTTC. Its translation is CSARDNVARVLNEQFF. V gene TRBV20-1 combines with J gene TRBJ2-1; tentative D call: TRBD2 (5 bases). This CDR3 comprises 16 residues. The germline V and J ends were trimmed by 0 bases and 7 bases, with 19 bases remaining between them. Germline assignment: CDR1 DFQATT and CDR2 SNEGSKA (reference sequence).

This clonotype was seen repeatedly, ten times or more. The chain joins TRBV25-1 to TRBJ2-7; 8 bases line up with TRBD1. This CDR3 spans 14 amino acids. The ends lost 3 bases at V and 2 bases at J; junction bases unmatched: 3. Germline V gives CDR1 MGHDK, CDR2 SYGVNS. The CDR3 loop is CASSETGEAYEQYF. For the CDR3, the DNA is TGTGCCAGCAGTGAGACAGGGGAGGCCTACGAGCAGTACTTC.

This clonotype was observed at least ten times. The chain is built from TRBV11-1 and TRBJ1-4; D ambiguous. Germline assignment: CDR1 SGHAT and CDR2 FQDESV (reference sequence). The CDR3 has 13 amino acids. V dropped 4 bases and J dropped 3 bases, with 6 bases sitting between them. The CDR3 loop is CASSSTANEKLFF. The CDR3 DNA follows: TGTGCCAGCAGCTCCACAGCTAATGAAAAACTGTTTTTT.

This clonotype was recorded at least ten times. This chain uses TRBV27 with TRBJ2-1, with D perhaps matching TRBD1 (6 bases). Germline assignment: CDR1 MNHEY and CDR2 SMNVEV (reference sequence). The CDR3 runs to 13 residues. Between the trimmed V and J ends, which lost 5 bases and 5 bases, there was a span of 10 bases. The CDR3 loop is CASSPTGNNEQFF. The CDR3 DNA follows: TGTGCCAGCAGTCCGACAGGTAACAATGAGCAGTTCTTC.

This clonotype was seen at least ten times. CDR3 in amino acids: CASSLDGDLAPHGELFF. Written as DNA, the CDR3 is TGTGCCAGCAGCTTAGATGGGGACTTAGCCCCTCACGGGGAGCTGTTTTTT. This chain links TRBV11-2 with TRBJ2-2; D may be TRBD2 (6 bases). Trimming pared 0 bases from V and 7 bases from J, leaving 18 bases between. The CDR3 spans 17 residues. Germline CDR1 and CDR2: SGHAT and FQNNGV.

Details on this clonotype: A clone one base away is much larger, so this may be a read error. Without the conserved terminal phenylalanine or tryptophan, this CDR3 likely stems from a read error. This sequence joins TRBV2 and TRBJ1-4, with 9 positions matching TRBD1. V was pared by 1 base and J by 8 bases, with 5 bases of the junction left unmatched. The V gene's germline CDR1 is SNHLY and CDR2 FYNNEI. This CDR3 spans 15 amino acids. The CDR3 is CASSEGTGAREKLFI. The CDR3 DNA sequence: TGTGCCAGCAGTGAAGGGACAGGGGCTCGAGAAAAACTGTTTATT.

This clonotype has only a few counts. The chain joins TRBV10-3 to TRBJ2-3; a possible D gene is TRBD2 (7 bases). The ends were cut back, 6 bases at V and 0 bases at J, with 19 bases in the middle. CDR1 is ENHRY and CDR2 is SYGVKD in the germline V gene. The CDR3 extends over 17 amino acids. The CDR3: CAIRGVYGGPSTDTQYF. CDR3 DNA sequence: TGTGCCATCAGAGGGGTGTACGGGGGGCCGAGCACAGATACGCAGTATTTT.

The rearrangement uses TRBV7-2 and TRBJ2-3, with TRBD2 matching 9 bases. J was trimmed by 12 bases and V by 5 bases; bases with no gene match: 12. The CDR3 contains 14 residues. Germline assignment: CDR1 SGHTA and CDR2 FQGNSA. The CDR3 region is CASSPPGVSGRQYF. In DNA, the CDR3 is TGTGCCAGCAGCCCCCCCGGGGTTAGCGGGAGACAGTATTTT.

The chain combines TRBV20-1 with TRBJ2-5; 11 bases are a match to TRBD2. V lost 6 bases to trimming and J lost 4 bases; unmatched junction nucleotides: 7. CDR1 DFQATT and CDR2 SNEGSKA come from the germline V gene (reference sequence). The CDR3 has 14 amino acids. DNA of the CDR3: TGCAGTGCCACTAGCGGGAGCGCCCCAGAGACCCAGTACTTC. Encoded protein: CSATSGSAPETQYF.

Ten or more counts support this clonotype. V gene TRBV19 combines with J gene TRBJ2-1; the match to TRBD2 covers 7 bases. J was trimmed by 0 bases and V by 5 bases; bases with no gene match: 4. The CDR3 spans 15 residues. Germline-derived CDR1 and CDR2 are LNHDA and SQIVND (reference sequence). DNA for the CDR3: TGTGCCAGTAGTCGCCGGGGGGTCTCCTACAATGAGCAGTTCTTC. It encodes CASSRRGVSYNEQFF.

Only a few counts were recorded for this clonotype. The genes are TRBV7-9 and TRBJ2-1; D not resolved. The CDR3 is 13 amino acids. Per germline, CDR1 SEHNR and CDR2 FQNEAQ (reference sequence). The ends were cut back, 5 bases at V and 3 bases at J, with 8 bases in the middle. CDR3 amino acids: CASSRERYNEQFF. For the CDR3, the DNA is TGTGCCAGCAGCCGAGAGCGCTACAATGAGCAGTTCTTC.

This clonotype occurred many times. The DNA for the CDR3 is TGTGCCAGCAGTGAATCCCATGGCACATACAATGAGCAGTTCTTC. It encodes CASSESHGTYNEQFF. V usage is TRBV6-1 and J usage is TRBJ2-1; D not certain. The CDR3 length is 15 residues. Trimming took 2 bases from V and 4 from J, leaving 12 bases between them. Germline CDR1 is MNHNS and CDR2 is SASEGT.

At least ten counts were recorded for this clonotype. DNA for the CDR3: TGTGCCAGCAGTGAATGGGGCGGGCCTGAGGACACTGAAGCTTTCTTT. Its protein is CASSEWGGPEDTEAFF. V gene TRBV12-3 or TRBV12-4 combines with J gene TRBJ1-1; tentative D call: TRBD1 (5 bases). Trimming shortened V by 5 bases and J by 3 bases, and 19 bases separated the two germline ends. The length of the CDR3 is 16 residues.